The 28 T cell receptor beta chains listed next were all sequenced from one sample in a study of long-term antiretroviral therapy in people with HIV (dated by TCRdb to between 2021 and 2023). Sequencing of the TRB variable region was done with the immunoSEQ hsTCRB v3.0 assay at survey level resolution. What TCRdb holds here is the immuneACCESS table cut down to in-frame rearrangements. Part of the clones is not present; checked against another copy, under half of the missing clones reflect an unresolved V gene, and the others are unexplained. A total of about 20,000 clones appear in this sample, about 92% of them only once. Approximately 7.3% of the sample rests with the top ten. Here the sequenced sample was unsorted PBMCs, taken 4.4 years after starting antiretroviral therapy. The receptors stem from a woman aged 45-60 years with HIV.

The chain recombines TRBV11-2 with TRBJ2-7; TRBD2 aligns across 7 bases. The CDR3 contains 15 residues. With 2 bases clipped from V and 3 bases from J, the junction kept 7 bases outside the gene matches. Germline CDR1 is SGHAT and CDR2 is FQNNGV. CDR3 DNA: TGTGCCAGCAGCTTATGGGGAGGGGACTTCTACGAGCAGTACTTC. It codes for CASSLWGGDFYEQYF.

J is TRBJ2-3 and V is TRBV7-3, with D perhaps matching TRBD2 (6 bases). The CDR3 consists of 14 residues. CDR1 is SGHTA, CDR2 FQGTGA, per germline. V was shortened by 1 base and J by 3 bases, with 8 bases between the two germline ends. CDR3 in DNA: TGTGCCAGCAGCTTAAGCGGGGCGACAGATACGCAGTATTTT. Translation gives CASSLSGATDTQYF.

The chain combines TRBV7-3 with TRBJ2-6; possible D gene TRBD1, 6 bases. The CDR3 has 20 residues. The V end lost 2 bases, the J end lost 1 base, and 21 bases lay between the germline ends. Per the germline V gene, CDR1 is SGHTA and CDR2 is FQGTGA. The CDR3 coding sequence is TGTGCCAGCAGCTTACGTTTGCCGGGACAAGGGGCTTCTGGGGCCAACGTCCTGACTTTC. Protein: CASSLRLPGQGASGANVLTF.

This clone was picked up one time. The chain is built from TRBV5-8 and TRBJ2-3, with D possibly TRBD1 on 6 matching bases. The V gene lost 2 bases and the J gene lost 4 bases, with 8 bases spanning the gap. This CDR3 is built from 13 residues. The germline gives CDR1 SGHTS, CDR2 YDEGEE. CDR3 in amino acids: CASSFRQADTQYF. The DNA for the CDR3 is TGTGCCAGCAGCTTCCGACAGGCAGATACGCAGTATTTT.

This chain connects TRBV6-5 to TRBJ2-7; 7 bases map to TRBD1. This CDR3 contains 14 residues. Germline CDR1 is MNHEY and CDR2 is SVGAGI. J was trimmed by 2 bases and V by 0 bases; bases with no gene match: 1. The CDR3 sequence is CASSYSGTAYEQYF. CDR3 nucleotide sequence: TGTGCCAGCAGTTACTCGGGGACAGCCTACGAGCAGTACTTC.

This clone has more than one count but fewer than ten. The chain recombines TRBV18 with TRBJ2-7; D not resolved. Germline assignment: CDR1 KGHSH and CDR2 LQKENI. The CDR3 has 12 amino acids. Trimming took 3 bases from V and 2 from J, leaving 5 bases between them. The chain's CDR3 is CASSPTAYEQYF. CDR3 coding DNA: TGTGCCAGCTCACCGACCGCCTACGAGCAGTACTTC. The whole variable domain, remainder taken from reference TRBV18 and TRBJ2-7, is NAGVMQNPRHLVRRRGQEARLRCSPMKGHSHVYWYRQLPEEGLKFMVYLQKENIIDESGMPKERFSAEFPKEGPSILRIQQVVRGDSAAYFCASSPTAYEQYFGPGTRLTVT.

This chain uses TRBV5-1 with TRBJ2-4; unclear D gene. Germline CDR1 SGHRS, CDR2 YFSETQ. V dropped 0 bases and J dropped 0 bases, with 10 bases sitting between them. CDR3 length: 16 amino acids. As DNA, the CDR3 is TGCGCCAGCAGCTTGGGCAATACTCTAGCCAAAAACATTCAGTACTTC. Residues: CASSLGNTLAKNIQYF.

The CDR3 sequence: CAWGVNRGLSEKLFF. CDR3 nucleotides: TGTGCCTGGGGGGTTAACAGGGGGCTAAGTGAAAAACTGTTTTTT. The V and J genes are TRBV30 and TRBJ1-4; TRBD1 matches at 9 bases. V gave up 5 bases and J gave up 7 bases; unmatched junction bases: 11. This CDR3 is 15 amino acids long. Looked up from germline, CDR1 is GTSNPN and CDR2 is SVGIG (reference sequence).

The chain has TRBV11-3 and TRBJ2-2; weak D call: TRBD2 (6 bases). Germline V gives CDR1 SGHNT, CDR2 YENEEA. V lost 1 base to trimming and J lost 5 bases, with 8 bases between them. The CDR3 contains 14 residues. The CDR3 spells CASSLGRGTGELFF. As DNA, the CDR3 is TGTGCCAGCAGCTTAGGACGGGGGACCGGGGAGCTGTTTTTT.

Only a few counts were recorded for this clone. The chain couples TRBV5-5 to TRBJ1-2; maybe TRBD1 (5 bases). CDR3 size: 13 residues. Germline V gives CDR1 SGHKS, CDR2 YYEKEE (reference sequence). Trimming took off 0 bases at V and 4 bases at J, with 7 bases between the two ends. The CDR3 spells CASSLGGSYGYTF. CDR3 DNA: TGTGCCAGCAGCTTGGGGGGCAGCTATGGCTACACCTTC.

The chain uses TRBV5-5 and TRBJ2-3; D remains unclear. CDR1 SGHKS and CDR2 YYEKEE come from the germline V gene (reference sequence). The V end was cut by 1 base, the J end by 1 base, with 7 bases between. The CDR3 is 14 amino acids. In nucleotides, the CDR3 is TGTGCCAGCAGCTTGTCTCCCGGCACAGATACGCAGTATTTT. Translation: CASSLSPGTDTQYF.

The genes are TRBV18 and TRBJ1-2; perhaps TRBD1 as D (6 bases). CDR1 KGHSH and CDR2 LQKENI come from the germline V gene. V lost 2 bases, J lost 6 bases, and 7 bases lay in between. The CDR3 spans 12 residues. The CDR3 sequence: CASSPGGDGYTF. The CDR3 nucleotides read TGTGCCAGCTCACCAGGGGGCGATGGCTACACCTTC.

CDR3 sequence: CASSPHGGQNNSPLHF. DNA of the CDR3: TGTGCCAGCTCCCCCCATGGTGGGCAGAATAATTCACCCCTCCACTTT. V usage is TRBV7-2 and J usage is TRBJ1-6; D is uncertain. CDR1 SGHTA and CDR2 FQGNSA come from the germline V gene. The V gene lost 8 bases and the J gene lost 5 bases, with 19 bases spanning the gap. This CDR3 comprises 16 residues.

The rearrangement joins TRBV13 to TRBJ1-2; D perhaps matches TRBD1 (5 bases). Germline-derived CDR1 and CDR2 are PRHDT and FYEKMQ (reference sequence). V was cut by 5 bases and J by 6 bases, with 19 bases left in between. The CDR3 is made up of 15 amino acids. The CDR3: CASSPSGRVGNGYTF. The CDR3 DNA reads TGTGCCAGCAGCCCCTCGGGCAGGGTGGGGAATGGCTACACCTTC.

The chain employs TRBV4-1 and TRBJ2-7, with 7 bases identical to TRBD1. CDR3 size: 14 residues. Unmatched junction bases numbered 7, after V lost 3 bases and J lost 5 bases. CDR1 and CDR2 from the germline V gene are MGHRA and YSYEKL. The CDR3 is CASSQPGQSHEQYF. The CDR3 DNA sequence: TGCGCCAGCAGCCAGCCGGGACAGAGCCACGAGCAGTACTTC.

CDR3 DNA sequence: TGCGCCAGCAGCTTAGACACCCTGCGTGGCTACACCTTC. As protein: CASSLDTLRGYTF. The gene calls are TRBV5-1 and TRBJ1-2; no clear D gene. CDR1 and CDR2 from the germline V gene are SGHRS and YFSETQ. This CDR3 has 13 amino acids. Trimming took 2 bases from V and 7 from J, leaving 12 bases between them. The whole variable domain, remainder taken from reference TRBV5-1 and TRBJ1-2, is KAGVTQTPRYLIKTRGQQVTLSCSPISGHRSVSWYQQTPGQGLQFLFEYFSETQRNKGNFPGRFSGRQFSNSRSEMNVSTLELGDSALYLCASSLDTLRGYTFGSGTRLTVV.

The CDR3 is CASSSRGYNEQFF. The CDR3 DNA sequence: TGTGCCAGCTCTTCGAGGGGTTACAATGAGCAGTTCTTC. The chain uses TRBV6-5 and TRBJ2-1; either TRBD1 or TRBD2 may fit D (5 bases each). Trimming cost V 8 bases and J 4 bases, with 12 bases left between them. The germline V gene encodes CDR1 MNHEY and CDR2 SVGAGI. The CDR3 is 13 residues long.

This rearrangement joins TRBV30 to TRBJ2-5, with D perhaps TRBD1 (6 bases). The CDR3 covers 13 residues. Trimming took off 3 bases at V and 5 bases at J, with 13 bases between the two ends. The V gene's germline CDR1 is GTSNPN and CDR2 SVGIG (reference sequence). The CDR3 is CAWRPWGHETQYF. In nucleotides, the CDR3 is TGTGCCTGGAGACCCTGGGGGCACGAGACCCAGTACTTC.

The chain combines TRBV5-1 with TRBJ2-5; D gene uncertain. With 1 base removed from V and 5 bases from J, the gap between germline ends came to 3 bases. Per the germline V gene, CDR1 is SGHRS and CDR2 is YFSETQ. This CDR3 region has 11 residues. The CDR3 is CASSLIETQYF. The CDR3 DNA is TGCGCCAGCAGCTTGATCGAGACCCAGTACTTC.

The chain has TRBV15 and TRBJ2-5, with 12 nucleotides matching TRBD2. The CDR3 contains 21 residues. Germline assignment: CDR1 LNHNV and CDR2 YYDKDF (reference sequence). Germline trimming cut 1 base from V and 6 bases from J; bases unmatched to any gene: 21. The CDR3 protein is CATSRAEGLRLAGGPGKTQYF. CDR3 DNA: TGTGCCACCAGCAGAGCGGAGGGACTGCGGCTAGCGGGGGGGCCTGGGAAGACCCAGTACTTC.

This sequence joins TRBV6-5 and TRBJ2-3; D is unclear. The V and J ends lost 11 bases and 3 bases respectively, with 18 bases between them. The CDR3 is 14 residues long. The germline CDR1 and CDR2 sequences are MNHEY and SVGAGI. The CDR3 protein is CAVRPDPATDTQYF. CDR3 sequence (DNA): TGTGCCGTCCGCCCGGACCCGGCAACAGATACGCAGTATTTT.

V usage is TRBV6-1 and J usage is TRBJ1-6; D not resolved. CDR3 length equals 13 residues. Trimming took off 8 bases at V and 2 bases at J, with 7 bases between the two ends. Per germline, CDR1 MNHNS and CDR2 SASEGT. CDR3 loop: CASYIAYNSPLHF. For the CDR3, the DNA is TGTGCCAGCTATATCGCCTATAATTCACCCCTCCACTTT.

The chain recombines TRBV5-5 with TRBJ1-1; TRBD1 aligns across 8 bases. The CDR3 has 16 amino acids. Per the germline V gene, CDR1 is SGHKS and CDR2 is YYEKEE (reference sequence). With 1 base clipped from V and 0 bases from J, the junction kept 5 bases outside the gene matches. This chain's CDR3 is CASSLMTGVLNTEAFF. As DNA, the CDR3 is TGTGCCAGCAGCTTGATGACAGGGGTCCTGAACACTGAAGCTTTCTTT.

The rearrangement uses TRBV29-1 and TRBJ1-3; D not certain. Germline V gives CDR1 SQVTM, CDR2 ANQGSEA. This CDR3 is built from 13 residues. With 4 bases removed from V and 0 bases from J, the gap between germline ends came to 7 bases. For the CDR3, the DNA is TGCAGCGTTGCCCAGATCTCTGGAAACACCATATATTTT. The encoded protein is CSVAQISGNTIYF.

This rearrangement joins TRBV7-2 to TRBJ1-1; D gene uncertain. Germline-derived CDR1 and CDR2 are SGHTA and FQGNSA. V gave up 2 bases and J gave up 1 base, with 11 bases separating them. The CDR3 totals 15 residues. CDR3 sequence reads: CASSLLGSGNTEAFF. CDR3 nucleotide sequence: TGTGCCAGCAGCTTATTAGGTTCAGGGAACACTGAAGCTTTCTTT.

The chain uses TRBV9 and TRBJ2-5, with 9 positions matching TRBD1. V lost 4 bases and J lost 5; bases outside the gene matches: 6. From germline, CDR1 is SGDLS and CDR2 YYNGEE. CDR3 size: 14 residues. In nucleotides, the CDR3 is TGTGCCAGCAGCCGGGGACAGGGAGGGGAGACCCAGTACTTC. It specifies CASSRGQGGETQYF.

The V and J genes are TRBV4-3 and TRBJ1-4; 8 bases line up with TRBD1. This CDR3 comprises 14 residues. After removal of 1 base from V and 7 bases from J, the junction contained 2 bases not matched to a gene. CDR1 and CDR2 from the germline V gene are LGHNA and YSLEER. The CDR3: CASSQGQGAEKLFF. Written as DNA, the CDR3 is TGCGCCAGCAGCCAAGGGCAGGGGGCTGAAAAACTGTTTTTT.

The genes are TRBV7-8 and TRBJ2-5; 7 bases map to TRBD2. Looked up from germline, CDR1 is SGHVS and CDR2 is FQNEAQ. The CDR3 extends over 14 amino acids. Trimming at V came to 5 bases and at J to 1 base, leaving 4 bases not matched to a gene. CDR3 amino acids: CASSLGTTQETQYF. The CDR3 nucleotides are TGTGCCAGCAGCCTCGGGACTACCCAAGAGACCCAGTACTTC. The variable domain in full, completed from reference TRBV7-8 and TRBJ2-5, reads GAGVSQSPRYKVAKRGQDVALRCDPISGHVSLFWYQQALGQGPEFLTYFQNEAQLDKSGLPSDRFFAERPEGSVSTLKIQRTQQEDSAVYLCASSLGTTQETQYFGPGTRLLVL.